Below, 32 T cell receptor beta chains from the same sample are listed, as sequenced in a study of T cells after yellow fever vaccination. TCRdb called the 5' RACE reads again in MiXCR, with one record for every CDR3 protein. The data show 250,000 to 350,000 distinct CDR3 sequences, approximately 4.5% seen once. This material consisted of PBMCs, taken 15 days after the yellow fever booster vaccination. The receptors shown here come from a man between 18 and 35 years old who received the YFV17D yellow fever vaccine.

Remarks on this clonotype: At one end the junction does not follow the germline gene, possibly because of a read error. This chain joins TRBV25-1 and TRBJ1-2, with 7 bases aligning to TRBD1. The CDR3 runs 14 residues. CDR1 and CDR2 from the germline V gene are MGHDK and SYGVNS. The CDR3 spells CASSGGTANCGYTF. DNA of the CDR3: TGTGCCAGCAGTGGCGGGACAGCTAACTGTGGCTACACCTTC.

This clonotype was observed many times. The rearrangement joins TRBV12-3 or TRBV12-4 to TRBJ1-6; no clear D. The ends were cut back, 7 bases at V and 1 base at J, with 8 bases in the middle. This CDR3 contains 14 residues. The CDR3 region has the DNA TGTGCCAGCAACATTAGGTCCTATAATTCACCCCTCCACTTT. This codes for CASNIRSYNSPLHF.

A few counts support this clonotype. The CDR3 region is CASSIRTGVDEQFF. CDR3 coding DNA: TGTGCCAGCAGCATTAGGACAGGGGTGGATGAGCAGTTCTTC. This rearrangement joins TRBV7-2 to TRBJ2-1, with 9 positions matching TRBD1. CDR1 and CDR2 (germline): SGHTA, FQGNSA. The CDR3 extends over 14 amino acids. The V segment lost 5 bases and the J segment 8 bases; nucleotides outside the gene matches: 7.

This sequence joins TRBV6-2 or TRBV6-3 and TRBJ2-6; no reliable D call. Trimming took 7 bases from V and 1 from J, leaving 5 bases between them. The germline V gene has CDR1 MNHEY and CDR2 SVGEGT. This CDR3 contains 13 residues. CDR3 in amino acids: CASTLSGANVLTF. CDR3 DNA sequence: TGTGCCAGCACCTTATCTGGGGCCAACGTCCTGACTTTC.

The chain has TRBV20-1 and TRBJ1-6, with no clear D. The CDR3 runs 15 residues. Trimming shortened V by 3 bases and J by 1 base, and 10 bases separated the two germline ends. Germline assignment: CDR1 DFQATT and CDR2 SNEGSKA (reference sequence). The CDR3 spells CSASSAGSYNSPLHF. CDR3 nucleotide sequence: TGCAGTGCTAGCTCGGCGGGATCCTATAATTCACCCCTCCACTTT.

The genes are TRBV18 and TRBJ1-1; D uncertain. CDR1 and CDR2 (germline): KGHSH, LQKENI. V lost 2 bases, J lost 4 bases, and 14 bases lay in between. The CDR3 spans 15 residues. CDR3 loop: CASSPVQAQPTEAFF. DNA for the CDR3: TGTGCCAGCTCACCAGTTCAGGCGCAACCCACTGAAGCTTTCTTT.

The chain employs TRBV20-1 and TRBJ1-6, with D perhaps TRBD1 (5 bases). Trimming took off 6 bases at V and 0 bases at J, with 12 bases between the two ends. The CDR3 covers 15 residues. Germline assignment: CDR1 DFQATT and CDR2 SNEGSKA (reference sequence). The CDR3 sequence is CSANGGSSYNSPLHF. The CDR3 DNA reads as TGCAGTGCCAACGGGGGGAGCTCCTATAATTCACCCCTCCACTTT.

This clonotype has ten or more counts. The chain joins TRBV27 to TRBJ2-7; perhaps TRBD2 as D (6 bases). V was shortened by 3 bases and J by 3 bases, with 12 bases between the two germline ends. This CDR3 is 14 amino acids long. Germline V CDR1 and CDR2: MNHEY, SMNVEV (reference sequence). As DNA, the CDR3 is TGTGCCAGCAGTTTGGGGAGGCCCCTCTACGAGCAGTACTTC. Translating it yields CASSLGRPLYEQYF.

There are many counts of this clonotype. The chain links TRBV20-1 to TRBJ1-5, with no clear D. This CDR3 is 13 amino acids long. Trimming cost V 2 bases and J 3 bases, with 8 bases left between them. The germline V gene has CDR1 DFQATT and CDR2 SNEGSKA (reference sequence). This chain's CDR3 is CSARISDNQPQHF. The DNA for the CDR3 is TGCAGTGCTAGAATTAGTGACAATCAGCCCCAGCATTTT.

This clonotype was recorded many times. The chain links TRBV10-1 to TRBJ1-1, with D possibly TRBD1 on 5 matching bases. Trimming shortened V by 5 bases and J by 7 bases, and 17 bases separated the two germline ends. CDR1 is WNHNN and CDR2 is SYGVQD in the germline V gene (reference sequence). The CDR3 is 14 residues long. The DNA for the CDR3 is TGCGCCAGCAGTTCTGGGGCTTCAAGGAATGAAGCTTTCTTT. This gives the protein CASSSGASRNEAFF.

This clonotype was detected many times. The rearrangement joins TRBV4-3 to TRBJ2-2; TRBD2 is a possible D gene (5 bases). Germline V CDR1 and CDR2: LGHNA, YSLEER. The V end lost 0 bases, the J end lost 7 bases, and 9 bases lay between the germline ends. This CDR3 comprises 14 residues. CDR3 coding DNA: TGCGCCAGCAGCCAAGAGTCGGGGATCGGGGAGCTGTTTTTT. It translates to CASSQESGIGELFF.

This clonotype was counted many times. This chain joins TRBV9 and TRBJ2-1, with D maybe TRBD2 (5 bases). Trimming left V 4 bases short and J 4 bases short, with 15 bases between. CDR1 SGDLS and CDR2 YYNGEE come from the germline V gene. The CDR3 extends over 15 amino acids. The CDR3 loop reads CASSPGERLYNEQFF. The CDR3 DNA reads as TGTGCCAGCAGCCCTGGGGAGCGACTATACAATGAGCAGTTCTTC.

This clonotype was counted a few times. This rearrangement joins TRBV29-1 to TRBJ2-3; 10 bases match TRBD2. The CDR3 contains 18 residues. V was clipped by 3 bases and J by 0 bases; unmatched bases: 12. Germline V CDR1 and CDR2: SQVTM, ANQGSEA. CDR3 protein: CSVDGRQRGGTSTDTQYF. The DNA for the CDR3 is TGCAGCGTTGACGGGCGCCAGCGGGGGGGAACGAGCACAGATACGCAGTATTTT.

This clonotype was observed at least ten times. The chain links TRBV7-9 to TRBJ1-4, with 7 nucleotides matching TRBD1. The CDR3 spans 15 residues. Germline V gene data show CDR1 as SEHNR and CDR2 as FQNEAQ (reference sequence). Trimming at V came to 4 bases and at J to 8 bases, leaving 10 bases not matched to a gene. CDR3 in DNA: TGTGCCAGCAGCTCACTAGGGGGCCTGTTCGAAAAACTGTTTTTT. Encoded protein: CASSSLGGLFEKLFF.

This clonotype has at least ten counts. V gene TRBV20-1 combines with J gene TRBJ1-1; 8 nucleotides line up with TRBD1. This CDR3 comprises 15 residues. CDR1 is DFQATT and CDR2 is SNEGSKA in the germline V gene (reference sequence). Trimming removed 2 bases from V and 4 bases from J; junction bases left unmatched: 9. DNA for the CDR3: TGCAGTGCTAGACGGACAAACAGGGGGTTCACTGAAGCTTTCTTT. Its translation is CSARRTNRGFTEAFF.

The CDR3, as DNA: TGTGCCAGCTCACAACCCACCGGACGCTATCCTAACTATGGCTACACCTTC. Translated, it gives CASSQPTGRYPNYGYTF. The J gene is TRBJ1-2, the V gene TRBV18; D is uncertain. The CDR3 is 17 residues long. CDR1 KGHSH and CDR2 LQKENI come from the germline V gene. V was pared by 4 bases and J by 0 bases, with 18 bases between.

This clonotype appeared a few times. The V gene is TRBV6-5, the J gene TRBJ2-2; maybe TRBD1 (5 bases). This CDR3 is built from 15 residues. In germline, CDR1 is MNHEY, CDR2 SVGAGI. V lost 1 base and J lost 2, with 8 bases in between. The CDR3: CASSYWGPNTGELFF. The CDR3 DNA is TGTGCCAGCAGTTACTGGGGCCCAAACACCGGGGAGCTGTTTTTT.

The sample holds many counts of this clonotype. The rearrangement links TRBV20-1 to TRBJ2-2; D is possibly TRBD2 (6 bases). The germline gives CDR1 DFQATT, CDR2 SNEGSKA (reference sequence). This CDR3 spans 14 amino acids. Trimming left V 3 bases short and J 2 bases short, with 10 bases between. CDR3 DNA sequence: TGCAGTGCTAGTGCAGGGACTAACACCGGGGAGCTGTTTTTT. As protein: CSASAGTNTGELFF.

This clonotype has only a few counts. The rearrangement links TRBV5-1 to TRBJ2-7; D might be TRBD1 (5 bases). The CDR3 totals 14 residues. The V gene lost 4 bases and the J gene lost 3 bases, with 14 bases spanning the gap. Per the germline V gene, CDR1 is SGHRS and CDR2 is YFSETQ. The CDR3 is CASSKGVGVYEQYF. The CDR3 nucleotides are TGCGCCAGCAGCAAAGGGGTCGGAGTCTACGAGCAGTACTTC.

This clonotype was counted only a few times. This chain links TRBV5-1 with TRBJ2-1, with 9 bases aligning to TRBD2. V lost 2 bases and J lost 4; bases outside the gene matches: 4. The germline V gene encodes CDR1 SGHRS and CDR2 YFSETQ. The CDR3 has 15 amino acids. CDR3 region: CASSLLTSGYNEQFF. CDR3 bases: TGCGCCAGCAGCTTATTGACTAGCGGATACAATGAGCAGTTCTTC.

The chain employs TRBV20-1 and TRBJ2-1; unclear D gene. The CDR3 has 15 amino acids. Trimming left V 0 bases short and J 5 bases short, with 14 bases between. Looked up from germline, CDR1 is DFQATT and CDR2 is SNEGSKA (reference sequence). CDR3 nucleotides: TGCAGTGCTAGAGATTCGAAGCGTATGAACAATGAGCAGTTCTTC. Its translation is CSARDSKRMNNEQFF.

This clonotype was picked up a small number of times. The CDR3 sequence: CASSSAGGPYNEQFF. The CDR3 nucleotides are TGTGCCAGCAGCTCAGCGGGGGGCCCATACAATGAGCAGTTCTTC. The chain has TRBV7-8 and TRBJ2-1; 9 nucleotides agree with TRBD2. There are 15 residues in the CDR3. Trimming at V came to 4 bases and at J to 4 bases, leaving 5 bases not matched to a gene. In germline, CDR1 is SGHVS, CDR2 FQNEAQ.

The chain joins TRBV6-1 to TRBJ2-1; TRBD1 matches 11 bases. In germline, CDR1 is MNHNS, CDR2 SASEGT. The ends lost 6 bases at V and 8 bases at J; junction bases unmatched: 12. The CDR3 contains 16 residues. CDR3 sequence reads: CASRRYPGQGGDEQFF. The CDR3 region has the DNA TGTGCCAGCAGGCGTTACCCGGGACAGGGGGGCGATGAGCAGTTCTTC.

V is TRBV6-5 and J is TRBJ1-3, with a tentative D call TRBD1 (6 bases). V was pared by 7 bases and J by 2 bases, with 9 bases between. The CDR3 sequence is 13 residues long. Germline loops: CDR1 MNHEY, CDR2 SVGAGI. The DNA of the CDR3 is TGTGCCAGCACGGGGGCTACTGGAAACACCATATATTTT. It yields the protein CASTGATGNTIYF.

This clonotype was detected a few times. This chain links TRBV29-1 with TRBJ1-1; D is undetermined. The germline gives CDR1 SQVTM, CDR2 ANQGSEA. This CDR3 comprises 15 residues. V gave up 5 bases and J gave up 4 bases, with 20 bases separating them. The CDR3 sequence: CSVPLAVWWGTEAFF. CDR3 DNA sequence: TGCAGCGTTCCCTTGGCCGTTTGGTGGGGCACTGAAGCTTTCTTT.

This clonotype was seen a handful of times. The chain employs TRBV12-5 and TRBJ1-1; D might be TRBD1 (6 bases). The CDR3 spans 14 residues. Germline values: CDR1 LGHNT, CDR2 FRNRAP. V lost 8 bases and J lost 1, with 14 bases in between. CDR3 nucleotides: TGTGCTAGTCGAACAAGGGGGTGGAACACTGAAGCTTTCTTT. Its protein product is CASRTRGWNTEAFF. The whole variable domain, filled in from reference TRBV12-5 and TRBJ1-1, reads DARVTQTPRHKVTEMGQEVTMRCQPILGHNTVFWYRQTMMQGLELLAYFRNRAPLDDSGMPKDRFSAEMPDATLATLKIQPSEPRDSAVYFCASRTRGWNTEAFFGQGTRLTVV.

The chain carries TRBV18 and TRBJ2-7, with TRBD1 matching over 11 bases. CDR1 and CDR2 (germline): KGHSH, LQKENI. The trim removed 5 bases at V and 4 bases at J, leaving 10 bases unmatched. The CDR3 is 16 amino acids. The DNA of the CDR3 is TGTGCCAGCTCAACCCTCGGACAGGGGGCGTTGTACGAGCAGTACTTC. Its translation is CASSTLGQGALYEQYF. The variable domain in full, with the rest retrieved from reference TRBV18 and TRBJ2-7, is NAGVMQNPRHLVRRRGQEARLRCSPMKGHSHVYWYRQLPEEGLKFMVYLQKENIIDESGMPKERFSAEFPKEGPSILRIQQVVRGDSAAYFCASSTLGQGALYEQYFGPGTRLTVT.

This clonotype was seen repeatedly, ten times or more. V gene TRBV4-2 combines with J gene TRBJ2-4, with 9 bases lining up with TRBD2. The V segment lost 3 bases and the J segment 9 bases; nucleotides outside the gene matches: 15. Germline V gives CDR1 LGHNA, CDR2 YNFKEQ. This CDR3 contains 17 residues. The CDR3 here is CASSQDLHSGGESIQYF. CDR3 bases: TGTGCCAGCAGCCAGGACCTACATAGCGGGGGAGAAAGCATTCAGTACTTC.

The rearrangement joins TRBV7-2 to TRBJ2-7; TRBD1 is a possible D gene (5 bases). The V end lost 1 base, the J end lost 6 bases, and 10 bases lay between the germline ends. Germline V gene data show CDR1 as SGHTA and CDR2 as FQGNSA. The CDR3 extends over 13 amino acids. Here the CDR3 reads CASSLGAGCEQYV. DNA of the CDR3: TGTGCCAGCAGCTTAGGGGCAGGGTGCGAGCAGTACGTC.

This clonotype was detected ten times or more. V usage is TRBV3-1 and J usage is TRBJ1-4, with 8 bases identical to TRBD1. With 6 bases clipped from V and 5 bases from J, the junction kept 5 bases outside the gene matches. Germline V gene sequence: CDR1 LGHDT, CDR2 YNNKEL (reference sequence). The CDR3 length is 14 residues. CDR3 DNA: TGTGCCAGCAGACCAGACAGGGGAAATGAAAAACTGTTTTTT. Protein: CASRPDRGNEKLFF.

This clonotype was seen a handful of times. This chain connects TRBV12-3 or TRBV12-4 to TRBJ2-2; D unclear. The CDR3 has 15 residues. V was shortened by 0 bases and J by 4 bases, with 9 bases between the two germline ends. This CDR3 reads CASSLAQRVTGELFF. The CDR3 DNA sequence: TGTGCCAGCAGTTTAGCTCAAAGGGTCACCGGGGAGCTGTTTTTT.

This clonotype was counted ten times or more. This rearrangement joins TRBV6-5 to TRBJ1-1, with a tentative D call TRBD1 (6 bases). Germline lookup yields CDR1 MNHEY and CDR2 SVGAGI. Trimming took off 6 bases at V and 4 bases at J, with 18 bases between the two ends. This CDR3 is 15 amino acids long. The CDR3 spells CASRLRWGASTEAFF. The CDR3 DNA reads as TGTGCCAGCAGATTACGTTGGGGGGCGAGCACTGAAGCTTTCTTT.